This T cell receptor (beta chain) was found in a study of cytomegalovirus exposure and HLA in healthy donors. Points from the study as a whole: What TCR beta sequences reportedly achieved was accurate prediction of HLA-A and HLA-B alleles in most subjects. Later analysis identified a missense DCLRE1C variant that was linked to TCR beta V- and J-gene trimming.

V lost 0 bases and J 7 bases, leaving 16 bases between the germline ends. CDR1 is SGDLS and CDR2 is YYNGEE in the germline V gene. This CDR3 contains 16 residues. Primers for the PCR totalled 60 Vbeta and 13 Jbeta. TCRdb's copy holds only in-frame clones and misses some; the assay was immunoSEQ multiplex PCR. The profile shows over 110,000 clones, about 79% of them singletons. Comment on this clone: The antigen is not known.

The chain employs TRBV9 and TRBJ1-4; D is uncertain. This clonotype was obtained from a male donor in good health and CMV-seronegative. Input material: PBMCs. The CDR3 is CASSVVCGEGSEKLFF. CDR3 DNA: TGTGCCAGCAGCGTAGTCTGTGGGGAAGGGAGTGAAAAACTGTTTTTT.